The 8 T cell receptor beta chains below come from one sample, sequenced in a study of T-cell memory formation after mild COVID-19. MiXCR, applied by TCRdb to the 5' RACE reads, yields one record per CDR3 protein. Here the sample spans roughly 51,000 distinct CDR3 sequences, 7% to 8% being singletons. The sample comprised PBMCs or a T cell subset sorted from them (not recorded which). The receptors here all came from a young man who had mild COVID-19 (a few samples of this study predate the infection). Cell type and time point are not known.

The gene calls are TRBV2 and TRBJ1-2, with D perhaps TRBD1 (5 bases). Germline CDR1 and CDR2: SNHLY and FYNNEI. With 1 base removed from V and 4 bases from J, the gap between germline ends came to 16 bases. This CDR3 has 16 residues. The CDR3: CASSEGGSLGFYGYTF. The CDR3 DNA reads as TGTGCCAGCAGTGAAGGGGGGAGCTTAGGCTTCTATGGCTACACCTTC.

The chain combines TRBV7-9 with TRBJ1-1, with a possible D match to TRBD1 (6 bases). The germline V gene encodes CDR1 SEHNR and CDR2 FQNEAQ (reference sequence). V gave up 5 bases and J gave up 8 bases, with 12 bases separating them. The CDR3 is made up of 12 amino acids. CDR3 DNA sequence: TGTGCCAGCAGCCCACAGGGAAAGGAAGCTTTCTTT. The encoded protein is CASSPQGKEAFF.

The table lists this clonotype with a few counts. V and J are TRBV6-2 or TRBV6-3 and TRBJ2-3; 9 nucleotides agree with TRBD2. The CDR3 totals 16 residues. Germline values: CDR1 MNHEY, CDR2 SVGEGT. Trimming took 4 bases from V and 5 from J; bases not matched to a gene: 10. As DNA, the CDR3 is TGTGCCAGCAGTTTGCGGGGGGGGCGTGAAGTAGATACGCAGTATTTT. Protein: CASSLRGGREVDTQYF.

This chain connects TRBV6-5 to TRBJ1-5; 8 bases are shared with TRBD1. The CDR3 contains 13 residues. The J segment lost 12 bases and the V segment lost 4 bases, leaving 8 bases of the junction unmatched. CDR1 is MNHEY, CDR2 SVGAGI, per germline. CDR3 sequence (DNA): TGTGCCAGCAGTTCAGCCGGGACAGGACTCCAGCATTTT. Protein sequence: CASSSAGTGLQHF.

V usage is TRBV2 and J usage is TRBJ2-5; TRBD2 matches 13 bases. This CDR3 region has 14 residues. Germline trimming cut 6 bases from V and 5 bases from J; bases unmatched to any gene: 3. Germline V CDR1 and CDR2: SNHLY, FYNNEI. The CDR3 DNA follows: TGTGCCAGCAGGCCGGGACTAGCGGGGGAGACCCAGTACTTC. Protein product: CASRPGLAGETQYF.

This clonotype was observed a few times. The J gene is TRBJ1-6, the V gene TRBV5-1; possible D gene TRBD1, 6 bases. The germline CDR1 and CDR2 sequences are SGHRS and YFSETQ. The V and J ends lost 4 bases and 6 bases respectively, with 11 bases between them. This CDR3 comprises 14 residues. The CDR3 spells CASSEGHSNSPLHF. In DNA, the CDR3 is TGCGCCAGCAGCGAGGGACACTCTAATTCACCCCTCCACTTT.

As DNA, the CDR3 is TGTGCCAGCAGTTTCTATTCTGGCAATCAGCCCCAGCATTTT. Amino acid sequence: CASSFYSGNQPQHF. The rearrangement links TRBV12-3 or TRBV12-4 to TRBJ1-5; the D is unclear. The V end was cut by 3 bases, the J end by 2 bases, with 8 bases between. CDR3 length: 14 amino acids.

This clonotype was counted only a few times. The CDR3 DNA sequence: TGTGCCAGCAGCCGCATCGGGACTAGCGGGGGAAAGACCCAGTACTTC. This translates into CASSRIGTSGGKTQYF. The chain recombines TRBV7-2 with TRBJ2-5; 14 nucleotides align to TRBD2. Looked up from germline, CDR1 is SGHTA and CDR2 is FQGNSA. The V and J ends lost 5 bases and 6 bases, in that order; junction bases with no gene match: 8. The CDR3 consists of 16 residues.